Sequencing of this TCR beta chain was carried out in a study of CD8 T cells in ankylosing spondylitis. Broader study findings: Reportedly, matched ankylosing spondylitis synovial fluid was significantly enriched for disease-linked clones. Disease-linked clones were found to be CD8+ and relatively rare in peripheral blood. Ankylosing spondylitis blood seemed to carry a telltale TCR beta motif made of under 10 highly homologous variants.

Molecular-barcoded quantitative 5'-RACE produced these TCR beta libraries. TCRdb fed the 5' RACE reads into MiXCR, producing one record per CDR3 protein. The sample carries a few hundred thousand distinct CDR3 sequences, 20% to 25% recorded once. Germline V lookup: CDR1 SGHVS, CDR2 FNYEAQ. J lost 2 bases, V lost 1 base, and 7 bases had no gene match. This CDR3 region has 16 residues. This clonotype was counted a few times. Its target is unknown. The sequence was obtained from a female donor with ankylosing spondylitis or in good health (not recorded which). This chain joins TRBV7-6 and TRBJ2-7; 8 bases are a match to TRBD1. Sequenced input: blood, either unsorted or a sorted T cell fraction (not recorded which). CDR3 nucleotides: TGTGCCAGCAGCTTAGTGGAAGGGACAGGTACCTACGAGCAGTACTTC. This encodes CASSLVEGTGTYEQYF.